The 30 T cell receptor beta chains presented below share a single source sample, sequenced in a study of blood T cell repertoires in COVID-19 (dated by TCRdb to the early 2020s). Libraries were prepared through the immunoSEQ multiplex PCR assay. TCRdb holds this immuneACCESS table with in-frame rearrangements only. Some clones are missing; in checked studies, unresolved V genes explain under half, and the rest has no known cause. For this sample the table gives roughly 260,000 clones, of which approximately 87% were detected only once. The top ten hold about 2.1% of the sample. Material for sequencing was peripheral blood. These receptors originate from a woman aged 50 to 65 with acute or convalescent COVID-19.

The chain links TRBV2 to TRBJ1-4, with TRBD1 identical over 7 bases. The CDR3 extends over 15 amino acids. In germline, CDR1 is SNHLY, CDR2 FYNNEI. V shed 5 bases, J shed 0 bases, and the junction held 3 bases outside the gene matches. CDR3 in DNA: TGTGCCAGCAGTTTGACAGGGACAACTAATGAAAAACTGTTTTTT. Translated: CASSLTGTTNEKLFF.

CDR3 region: CASSLTFSGGDYEQYF. Written as DNA, the CDR3 is TGCGCCAGCAGCTTGACCTTCAGTGGAGGGGACTACGAGCAGTACTTC. The genes are TRBV5-1 and TRBJ2-7; TRBD2 might be the D (6 bases). Germline-derived CDR1 and CDR2 are SGHRS and YFSETQ. This CDR3 has 16 amino acids. The V end was cut by 1 base, the J end by 3 bases, with 17 bases between.

J is TRBJ1-5 and V is TRBV19; a possible D gene is TRBD1 (6 bases). V dropped 7 bases and J dropped 4 bases, with 20 bases sitting between them. In germline, CDR1 is LNHDA, CDR2 SQIVND (reference sequence). The CDR3 is 16 amino acids. The CDR3 is CASTQDSLTVNQPQHF. As DNA, the CDR3 is TGTGCCAGTACGCAGGACAGTCTAACCGTAAATCAGCCCCAGCATTTT.

This sequence joins TRBV6-5 and TRBJ1-5; D might be TRBD1 (5 bases). Trimming left V 0 bases short and J 0 bases short, with 9 bases between. CDR1 is MNHEY and CDR2 is SVGAGI in the germline V gene. This CDR3 contains 16 residues. The CDR3 bases are TGTGCCAGCAGTTACTCACCGGGGGTTAGCAATCAGCCCCAGCATTTT. Residues: CASSYSPGVSNQPQHF.

The genes are TRBV28 and TRBJ2-7; 10 nucleotides agree with TRBD1. The CDR3 covers 15 residues. The ends lost 6 bases at V and 2 bases at J; junction bases unmatched: 7. Germline V gene lookup returns CDR1 MDHEN and CDR2 SYDVKM. The CDR3 DNA sequence: TGTGCCAGCAGACCAGGGGGACAGGGGCCCTACGAGCAGTACTTC. Translated, it gives CASRPGGQGPYEQYF.

The V gene is TRBV27, the J gene TRBJ2-3; 10 bases map to TRBD2. The CDR3 is made up of 15 amino acids. CDR1 and CDR2 from the germline V gene are MNHEY and SMNVEV (reference sequence). Trimming at V came to 5 bases and at J to 3 bases, leaving 5 bases not matched to a gene. In DNA form, the CDR3 reads TGTGCCAGCAGTGTTAGCGGGAGGAGGACAGATACGCAGTATTTT. Residues: CASSVSGRRTDTQYF.

The genes are TRBV27 and TRBJ1-2; the match to TRBD1 covers 9 bases. The trim removed 6 bases at V and 2 bases at J, leaving 7 bases unmatched. Germline V gene sequence: CDR1 MNHEY, CDR2 SMNVEV (reference sequence). CDR3 size: 15 residues. In DNA, the CDR3 is TGTGCCAGCAGGACTCGGACAGGGGAAAACTATGGCTACACCTTC. Translating it yields CASRTRTGENYGYTF.

The chain is built from TRBV9 and TRBJ2-5; 8 bases are a match to TRBD2. The CDR3 contains 13 residues. Trimming at V came to 0 bases and at J to 14 bases, leaving 9 bases not matched to a gene. Germline loops: CDR1 SGDLS, CDR2 YYNGEE. CDR3 loop: CASSVAYEGTRYF. The DNA for the CDR3 is TGTGCCAGCAGCGTAGCCTATGAGGGGACTAGATACTTC. Full variable domain (remainder filled in from reference TRBV9 and TRBJ2-5): DSGVTQTPKHLITATGQRVTLRCSPRSGDLSVYWYQQSLDQGLQFLIQYYNGEERAKGNILERFSAQQFPDLHSELNLSSLELGDSALYFCASSVAYEGTRYFGPGTRLLVL.

This clone was recorded only once. The V gene is TRBV30, the J gene TRBJ2-7; TRBD2 matches at 14 bases. Germline V gene sequence: CDR1 GTSNPN, CDR2 SVGIG (reference sequence). This CDR3 contains 14 residues. Trimming took 4 bases from V and 11 from J; bases not matched to a gene: 10. The CDR3 DNA is TGTGCCTGGACAGAGCCGGGACTAGCGGGAGATGAGTACTTC. Its translation: CAWTEPGLAGDEYF.

The chain carries TRBV2 and TRBJ2-7; 11 bases map to TRBD2. CDR1 is SNHLY, CDR2 FYNNEI, per germline. Losses at the gene ends were 3 bases for V and 4 bases for J; bases not matched to a gene: 2. This CDR3 comprises 14 residues. CDR3 residues: CASSETSGTYEQYF. CDR3 in DNA: TGTGCCAGCAGTGAGACTAGCGGGACGTACGAGCAGTACTTC.

Only a few counts were recorded for this clone. The chain uses TRBV7-6 and TRBJ1-1; D is unclear. From germline, CDR1 is SGHVS and CDR2 FNYEAQ. The CDR3 covers 14 residues. V lost 5 bases and J lost 5, with 15 bases in between. CDR3 amino acids: CASSPSQMVTEAFF. In nucleotides, the CDR3 is TGTGCCAGCAGCCCATCCCAGATGGTGACTGAAGCTTTCTTT.

This clone was observed a handful of times. This CDR3 is CASSVGTVDNQPQHF. As DNA, the CDR3 is TGTGCCAGCAGCGTAGGGACAGTGGACAATCAGCCCCAGCATTTT. The chain has TRBV9 and TRBJ1-5; possibly TRBD1 for D (6 bases). V was cut by 0 bases and J by 3 bases, with 10 bases left in between. In germline, CDR1 is SGDLS, CDR2 YYNGEE. The CDR3 totals 15 residues.

DNA for the CDR3: TGTGCCAGCAGCAAAGACAGGGGGGTAGGGGAGACCCAGTACTTC. Translation gives CASSKDRGVGETQYF. The V call is TRBV27, the J call TRBJ2-5, with TRBD1 matching 9 bases. CDR1 is MNHEY and CDR2 is SMNVEV in the germline V gene (reference sequence). V lost 6 bases to trimming and J lost 5 bases; unmatched junction nucleotides: 10. The CDR3 has 15 residues.

CDR3 DNA sequence: TGCAGCGTTGAACTACAGGGGGCTAGATATGGCTACACCTTC. Residues: CSVELQGARYGYTF. This chain uses TRBV29-1 with TRBJ1-2, with 9 bases fitting TRBD1. The CDR3 is made up of 14 amino acids. Germline CDR1 SQVTM, CDR2 ANQGSEA. Germline trimming cut 2 bases from V and 5 bases from J; bases unmatched to any gene: 6.

The V call is TRBV6-1, the J call TRBJ2-7; 9 nucleotides match TRBD2. J was trimmed by 4 bases and V by 3 bases; bases with no gene match: 7. The germline gives CDR1 MNHNS, CDR2 SASEGT. The CDR3 has 15 amino acids. In DNA form, the CDR3 reads TGTGCCAGCAGTGACCCTAGCGGGACCCTATACGAGCAGTACTTC. It translates to CASSDPSGTLYEQYF.

This CDR3 reads CASSLLDFEAFF. The CDR3 nucleotides are TGTGCCAGCAGCCTCCTCGACTTTGAAGCTTTCTTT. V and J are TRBV3-1 (or the pseudogene TRBV3-2) and TRBJ1-1; D gene uncertain. CDR3 length: 12 amino acids. Deletions cut 4 bases from V and 7 bases from J, with 10 bases between. CDR1 and CDR2 from the germline V gene are LGHDT and YNNKEL (reference sequence).

J is TRBJ2-3 and V is TRBV7-3; 7 nucleotides align to TRBD1. This CDR3 contains 16 residues. Germline assignment: CDR1 SGHTA and CDR2 FQGTGA. J was trimmed by 6 bases and V by 4 bases; bases with no gene match: 13. CDR3 amino acids: CASSSYPGQPLDTQYF. The CDR3 nucleotides read TGTGCCAGCAGCTCATACCCGGGACAGCCCTTGGATACGCAGTATTTT.

The CDR3 reads CASSVEGSGNQPQHF. The CDR3 region has the DNA TGTGCCAGCAGCGTAGAGGGTAGCGGCAATCAGCCCCAGCATTTT. This chain joins TRBV9 and TRBJ1-5; D is undetermined. With 0 bases removed from V and 2 bases from J, the gap between germline ends came to 9 bases. CDR1 and CDR2 from the germline V gene are SGDLS and YYNGEE. The CDR3 spans 15 residues.

This chain connects TRBV28 to TRBJ2-7, with a weak D call TRBD1 (5 bases). CDR3 length: 15 amino acids. The V gene lost 5 bases and the J gene lost 6 bases, with 20 bases spanning the gap. The germline gives CDR1 MDHEN, CDR2 SYDVKM. CDR3 coding DNA: TGTGCCAGCAGTCCACCTACCCAGGGTAGGGTCGAGCAGTACTTC. Its protein is CASSPPTQGRVEQYF.

This rearrangement joins TRBV5-1 to TRBJ2-3, with 11 bases identical to TRBD2. Germline V gene data show CDR1 as SGHRS and CDR2 as YFSETQ. J gave up 4 bases and V 6 bases, and 13 bases lay outside the gene matches. The CDR3 contains 17 residues. The CDR3 DNA reads as TGCGCCAGCACCCCACTAATTACTAGCGGGAGCCCAGATACGCAGTATTTT. This sequence encodes CASTPLITSGSPDTQYF.

The chain uses TRBV9 and TRBJ1-2; D is uncertain. This CDR3 spans 14 amino acids. Per germline, CDR1 SGDLS and CDR2 YYNGEE. V was shortened by 0 bases and J by 8 bases, with 14 bases between the two germline ends. CDR3 amino acids: CASSVGGIGYGYTF. For the CDR3, the DNA is TGTGCCAGCAGCGTAGGAGGGATAGGGTACGGCTACACCTTC.

The rearrangement joins TRBV28 to TRBJ1-1; 9 nucleotides line up with TRBD1. This CDR3 has 13 residues. The V gene end was trimmed by 10 bases and the J gene end by 2 bases; junction bases not matched to a gene: 5. The V gene's germline CDR1 is MDHEN and CDR2 SYDVKM. Here the CDR3 DNA reads TGTGCCACCCAGGACAGGGGTAACACTGAAGCTTTCTTT. Protein product: CATQDRGNTEAFF.

This chain joins TRBV27 and TRBJ1-5; TRBD1 matches 7 bases. V lost 7 bases and J lost 5; bases outside the gene matches: 8. CDR1 is MNHEY and CDR2 is SMNVEV in the germline V gene (reference sequence). This CDR3 region has 14 residues. Here the CDR3 reads CASKRGTDDQPQHF. Written as DNA, the CDR3 is TGTGCCAGCAAAAGAGGGACAGACGATCAGCCCCAGCATTTT.

This clone appeared once. This chain joins TRBV7-8 and TRBJ2-1; possibly TRBD2 for D (6 bases). The ends were cut back, 2 bases at V and 9 bases at J, with 17 bases in the middle. Looked up from germline, CDR1 is SGHVS and CDR2 is FQNEAQ. The CDR3 extends over 15 amino acids. The DNA for the CDR3 is TGTGCCAGCAGCTTATTCGGGACTCAGCTCGGTGAGCAGTTCTTC. It specifies CASSLFGTQLGEQFF.

The chain uses TRBV24-1 and TRBJ2-1, with D unclear. Germline-derived CDR1 and CDR2 are KGHDR and SFDVKD. The CDR3 is made up of 14 amino acids. Trimming took 1 base from V and 6 from J, leaving 9 bases between them. CDR3 coding DNA: TGTGCCACCAGTGATTTCGAGAATACCAATGAGCAGTTCTTC. This codes for CATSDFENTNEQFF.

The chain combines TRBV5-8 with TRBJ2-7, with 9 bases lining up with TRBD1. CDR3 size: 15 residues. V lost 4 bases and J lost 3; bases outside the gene matches: 8. Looked up from germline, CDR1 is SGHTS and CDR2 is YDEGEE. CDR3 sequence (DNA): TGTGCCAGCAGCCCATACGGGACAGGGTTCTACGAGCAGTACTTC. Translating it yields CASSPYGTGFYEQYF.

The chain uses TRBV5-1 and TRBJ1-2, with 7 positions matching TRBD1. The CDR3 runs to 14 residues. From germline, CDR1 is SGHRS and CDR2 YFSETQ. With 1 base clipped from V and 3 bases from J, the junction kept 3 bases outside the gene matches. CDR3 coding DNA: TGCGCCAGCAGCTTGCTAGGGGGCGACTATGGCTACACCTTC. It codes for CASSLLGGDYGYTF.

The chain couples TRBV27 to TRBJ2-7; 10 nucleotides line up with TRBD2. Per germline, CDR1 MNHEY and CDR2 SMNVEV (reference sequence). The CDR3 covers 14 residues. J lost 5 bases, V lost 7 bases, and 8 bases had no gene match. CDR3 sequence (DNA): TGTGCCAGCAATCGGCTAGCGGGAGTTAACGAGCAGTACTTC. Translated: CASNRLAGVNEQYF.

The gene calls are TRBV6-2 or TRBV6-3 and TRBJ2-2; TRBD2 agrees at 12 bases. The CDR3 extends over 18 amino acids. V shed 2 bases and J 5 bases; nucleotides not matched to a gene: 9. Per germline, CDR1 MNHEY and CDR2 SVGEGT. The CDR3 spells CASSYDSGLAGPTGELFF. CDR3 coding DNA: TGTGCCAGCAGTTACGACTCCGGACTAGCGGGACCGACCGGGGAGCTGTTTTTT.

The chain links TRBV28 to TRBJ1-2, with 7 bases fitting TRBD1. Germline V CDR1 and CDR2: MDHEN, SYDVKM. The CDR3 loop spans 16 amino acids. The trim removed 2 bases at V and 1 base at J, leaving 7 bases unmatched. CDR3 residues: CASSLAGTANNYGYTF. The CDR3 DNA is TGTGCCAGCAGTTTAGCGGGGACAGCCAATAACTATGGCTACACCTTC.